The 28 T cell receptor beta chains given below trace back to one sample, sequenced in a study of molecular identifiers for immune sequencing clone quantification. TCRdb processed the PCR reads anew with MiXCR; each CDR3 protein has one entry. Here the sample spans some 320,000 distinct CDR3 sequences, over 20% being singletons. Sequencing was done on a sample of naive CD8+ T cells from blood, with Jurkat cell RNA spiked in. Subset denoted: FACS-sorted CD8+CD4-CCR7+CD45RA+ naive T cells. These receptors came from a human donor in good health. Some libraries in this study had Jurkat cell RNA spiked in.

The table lists this clonotype with a few counts. The chain employs TRBV30 and TRBJ2-3; 8 nucleotides align to TRBD2. The CDR3 is 15 amino acids. The germline V gene has CDR1 GTSNPN and CDR2 SVGIG (reference sequence). After removal of 1 base from V and 0 bases from J, the junction contained 3 bases not matched to a gene. The CDR3 nucleotides are TGTGCCTGGAGTGAGCGGGGGTTAAGCACAGATACGCAGTATTTT. This codes for CAWSERGLSTDTQYF.

Regarding this clonotype: Given a much more abundant clone one base away, this may be a read error. The chain links TRBV11-2 to TRBJ2-7, with D possibly matching TRBD1 (5 bases). The germline V gene has CDR1 SGHAT and CDR2 FQNNGV. CDR3 length equals 14 residues. The CDR3 nucleotides are TGTGCCAGCAGCTGGGCGCCAGACAGCTACGGGCAGTACTTC. This codes for CASSWAPDSYGQYF.

The CDR3 sequence: CASSLAVEQFF. DNA for the CDR3: TGTGCCAGCAGCTTAGCGGTTGAGCAGTTCTTC. The genes are TRBV7-9 and TRBJ2-1; D unclear. Per germline, CDR1 SEHNR and CDR2 FQNEAQ (reference sequence). This CDR3 has 11 residues. Trimming pared 0 bases from V and 9 bases from J, leaving 3 bases between. Full variable domain (outside the CDR3, taken from reference TRBV7-9 and TRBJ2-1): DTGVSQNPRHKITKRGQNVTFRCDPISEHNRLYWYRQTLGQGPEFLTYFQNEAQLEKSRLLSDRFSAERPKGSFSTLEIQRTEQGDSAMYLCASSLAVEQFFGPGTRLTVL.

J is TRBJ2-1 and V is TRBV30; TRBD2 aligns across 7 bases. Germline V CDR1 and CDR2: GTSNPN, SVGIG (reference sequence). The ends lost 2 bases at V and 8 bases at J; junction bases unmatched: 15. CDR3 size: 16 residues. Written as DNA, the CDR3 is TGTGCCTGGAGTCCACCACCCCGGGGGGTGGTAGATGAGCAGTTCTTC. Encoded protein: CAWSPPPRGVVDEQFF.

The table lists this clonotype with a few counts. This chain uses TRBV5-4 with TRBJ2-2, with 14 positions matching TRBD2. Germline assignment: CDR1 SGHNT and CDR2 YYREEE (reference sequence). This CDR3 comprises 16 residues. Trimming removed 4 bases from V and 6 bases from J; junction bases left unmatched: 5. The CDR3 sequence: CASSEGLAGVAGELFF. The CDR3 nucleotides read TGTGCCAGCAGCGAGGGACTAGCGGGGGTAGCCGGGGAGCTGTTTTTT.

Ten or more counts support this clonotype. The chain couples TRBV6-2 or TRBV6-3 to TRBJ2-7; possibly TRBD2 for D (5 bases). CDR3 length: 14 residues. Germline CDR1 and CDR2: MNHEY and SVGEGT. V lost 2 bases and J 3 bases, leaving 11 bases between the germline ends. The CDR3 region is CASSYVEGFYEQYF. As DNA, the CDR3 is TGTGCCAGCAGTTACGTCGAGGGTTTCTACGAGCAGTACTTC.

The sample holds many counts of this clonotype. The gene calls are TRBV28 and TRBJ2-7; 7 nucleotides line up with TRBD1. This CDR3 is 16 amino acids long. V was pared by 5 bases and J by 1 base, with 11 bases of the junction left unmatched. Germline-derived CDR1 and CDR2 are MDHEN and SYDVKM. CDR3 DNA sequence: TGTGCCAGCAGTACTCCTGACGACAGGGTTTCCTACGAGCAGTACTTC. As protein: CASSTPDDRVSYEQYF.

In this sample, this clonotype turned up many times. The chain carries TRBV5-5 and TRBJ2-1; the D gene could be TRBD1 or TRBD2 (6 bases each). CDR3 length: 15 amino acids. V dropped 0 bases and J dropped 6 bases, with 13 bases sitting between them. The germline gives CDR1 SGHKS, CDR2 YYEKEE (reference sequence). The CDR3 loop reads CASSLEGWGANEQFF. The CDR3 nucleotides read TGTGCCAGCAGCTTGGAGGGCTGGGGGGCCAATGAGCAGTTCTTC.

This clonotype was counted a few times. The chain combines TRBV11-2 with TRBJ2-3, with 7 bases matching TRBD2. The CDR3 totals 13 residues. The V segment lost 6 bases and the J segment 4 bases; nucleotides outside the gene matches: 4. Germline CDR1 SGHAT, CDR2 FQNNGV. For the CDR3, the DNA is TGTGCCAGCAGGACTAGCATGGCAGATACGCAGTATTTT. Its translation: CASRTSMADTQYF.

This clonotype was seen repeatedly, ten times or more. The gene calls are TRBV2 and TRBJ2-3; TRBD2 matches 13 bases. The CDR3 sequence is 17 residues long. The trim removed 4 bases at V and 2 bases at J, leaving 6 bases unmatched. The germline gives CDR1 SNHLY, CDR2 FYNNEI. The CDR3 nucleotides are TGTGCCAGCAGTGCCTGGACTAGCGGGAGAGTCACAGATACGCAGTATTTT. This sequence encodes CASSAWTSGRVTDTQYF. The entire variable domain, with the rest obtained from reference TRBV2 and TRBJ2-3, is as follows: EPEVTQTPSHQVTQMGQEVILRCVPISNHLYFYWYRQILGQKVEFLVSFYNNEISEKSEIFDDQFSVERPDGSNFTLKIRSTKLEDSAMYFCASSAWTSGRVTDTQYFGPGTRLTVL.

There are a few counts of this clonotype. A junction boundary mismatches the germline segment, possibly from a read error. The chain is built from TRBV6-5 and TRBJ1-4, with D unclear. The CDR3 runs 17 residues. The germline gives CDR1 MNHEY, CDR2 SVGAGI. The CDR3 DNA is TGTGCCGGCAGTTACTCCCAAGCTCGCACCTTAGGTGAAAAACTGTTTTTT. Protein product: CAGSYSQARTLGEKLFF.

This clonotype has a handful of counts. The chain is built from TRBV11-2 and TRBJ2-1, with 10 bases aligning to TRBD2. The germline CDR1 and CDR2 sequences are SGHAT and FQNNGV. J gave up 5 bases and V 4 bases, and 5 bases lay outside the gene matches. The CDR3 runs to 15 residues. CDR3 sequence reads: CASSSSGSVDNEQFF. CDR3 bases: TGTGCCAGCAGCTCTAGCGGGAGTGTCGACAATGAGCAGTTCTTC.

On this clonotype itself: A much larger clone differs by one base, so this may be a read error. This chain uses TRBV4-1 with TRBJ2-7; D is undetermined. The CDR3 spans 13 residues. Trimming took off 2 bases at V and 2 bases at J, with 7 bases between the two ends. Germline CDR1 is MGHRA and CDR2 is YSYEKL. In nucleotides, the CDR3 is TGCGCCAGCAGCCAACTAGGGACCTACGAGCAGTACTTC. It codes for CASSQLGTYEQYF.

This clonotype was detected ten times or more. The rearrangement links TRBV6-6 to TRBJ2-1; the D is unclear. CDR3 size: 12 residues. Trimming took off 0 bases at V and 9 bases at J, with 6 bases between the two ends. Per germline, CDR1 MNHNY and CDR2 SVGAGI (reference sequence). The CDR3: CASSYSLVEQFF. The CDR3 region has the DNA TGTGCCAGCAGTTACTCTTTGGTTGAGCAGTTCTTC.

The genes are TRBV27 and TRBJ2-7; 8 nucleotides match TRBD2. Trimming at V came to 3 bases and at J to 3 bases, leaving 4 bases not matched to a gene. CDR3 length: 14 residues. CDR1 is MNHEY, CDR2 SMNVEV, per germline (reference sequence). CDR3 sequence reads: CASSLRGAGYEQYF. In DNA, the CDR3 is TGTGCCAGCAGTTTGCGGGGGGCGGGCTACGAGCAGTACTTC.

This clonotype was seen at least ten times. V and J are TRBV20-1 and TRBJ1-2; D possibly corresponds to TRBD1 (5 bases). The CDR3 has 14 residues. The germline V gene encodes CDR1 DFQATT and CDR2 SNEGSKA (reference sequence). Trimming pared 6 bases from V and 0 bases from J, leaving 14 bases between. The CDR3 reads CSAAGQESNYGYTF. CDR3 sequence (DNA): TGCAGTGCCGCCGGACAAGAGTCTAACTATGGCTACACCTTC.

To note about this clonotype: A much more abundant neighbour one base away suggests this may be a read error. This rearrangement joins TRBV29-1 to TRBJ2-7; the match to TRBD1 covers 8 bases. Trimming at V came to 6 bases and at J to 2 bases, leaving 6 bases not matched to a gene. The CDR3 covers 13 residues. Germline lookup yields CDR1 SQVTM and CDR2 ANQGSEA. In DNA form, the CDR3 reads TGCAGCGTCGTGGGACAGGTCCCCTACGAGCAGTACTTC. This codes for CSVVGQVPYEQYF.

A remark on this clonotype: This may arise from a read error, as a much more abundant clone is one base away. V and J are TRBV11-2 and TRBJ2-3, with D hard to call. V shed 5 bases and J shed 4 bases, with 16 bases lying between them. The CDR3 extends over 15 amino acids. Per the germline V gene, CDR1 is SGHAT and CDR2 is FQNNGV. CDR3 coding DNA: TGTGCCAGCAGCATAGTAGGTCCGGTTGCAGATACGCAGTATTTT. Protein sequence: CASSIVGPVADTQYF.

This clonotype was seen ten or more times. The J gene is TRBJ2-4, the V gene TRBV19; D may be TRBD2 (5 bases). CDR3 length equals 16 residues. Trimming took off 1 base at V and 1 base at J, with 11 bases between the two ends. The germline gives CDR1 LNHDA, CDR2 SQIVND (reference sequence). The CDR3 is CASSIGSRGAKNIQYF. The CDR3 DNA reads TGTGCCAGTAGTATAGGGTCCCGAGGGGCCAAAAACATTCAGTACTTC.

This rearrangement joins TRBV4-3 to TRBJ2-1, with 9 bases aligning to TRBD2. The germline CDR1 and CDR2 sequences are LGHNA and YSLEER. The CDR3 runs 19 residues. The ends lost 0 bases at V and 6 bases at J; junction bases unmatched: 15. The CDR3 region has the DNA TGCGCCAGCAGCCAAGATAGGGACTGGGGGACTAGCTCATGCAATGAGCAGTTCTTC. Protein product: CASSQDRDWGTSSCNEQFF.

This clonotype was recorded many times. The chain joins TRBV7-9 to TRBJ1-1, with unresolved D. The V end was cut by 4 bases, the J end by 7 bases, with 16 bases between. There are 14 residues in the CDR3. Per germline, CDR1 SEHNR and CDR2 FQNEAQ (reference sequence). The CDR3 nucleotides are TGTGCCAGCAGCTCCCCCCTGAAAGTGGGTGAAGCTTTCTTT. As protein: CASSSPLKVGEAFF.

Comment on this clonotype: A junction end diverges from the germline sequence, so it may reflect a read error. V is TRBV4-1 and J is TRBJ2-2; possible D gene TRBD2, 6 bases. CDR1 and CDR2 (germline): MGHRA, YSYEKL. The CDR3 has 18 amino acids. CDR3 in DNA: TGCGCCAGCAGCCAAGCCACACAGGCTCTACCGAACACCGGGGGGCTGTTTTTT. It codes for CASSQATQALPNTGGLFF.

This clonotype was recorded at least ten times. The chain has TRBV7-9 and TRBJ2-3; the D gene could be TRBD1 or TRBD2 (5 bases each). Trimming shortened V by 2 bases and J by 2 bases, and 20 bases separated the two germline ends. CDR3 length: 18 residues. CDR1 is SEHNR and CDR2 is FQNEAQ in the germline V gene (reference sequence). CDR3 residues: CASSLLPLGPSNTDTQYF. CDR3 bases: TGTGCCAGCAGCTTACTCCCACTGGGACCATCGAACACAGATACGCAGTATTTT.

Details on this clonotype: Being one base from a much bigger clone, this may be a read error. The CDR3 carries no conserved terminal phenylalanine or tryptophan, so it likely arises from a read error. The CDR3 DNA follows: TGTGCCACTCGGCGGGGCACTGAAGCTTTCCTT. It codes for CATRRGTEAFL. The chain employs TRBV12-3 or TRBV12-4 and TRBJ1-1; D remains unclear. With 10 bases removed from V and 4 bases from J, the gap between germline ends came to 10 bases. The CDR3 runs to 11 residues.

This clonotype showed up many times. The chain employs TRBV6-5 and TRBJ1-5, with D unresolved. The CDR3 covers 15 residues. V lost 0 bases, J lost 1 base, and 7 bases lay in between. The germline gives CDR1 MNHEY, CDR2 SVGAGI. CDR3 DNA sequence: TGTGCCAGCAGTTACTCTCCCAGCAGCAATCAGCCCCAGCATTTT. Translated: CASSYSPSSNQPQHF.

This clonotype has at least ten counts. The V call is TRBV2, the J call TRBJ2-4; either TRBD1 or TRBD2 may supply D (5 bases each). V lost 11 bases and J 9 bases, leaving 11 bases between the germline ends. CDR1 SNHLY and CDR2 FYNNEI come from the germline V gene. This CDR3 is built from 10 residues. The chain's CDR3 is CAARGRIQYF. The CDR3 DNA reads as TGTGCCGCTCGGGGCCGCATTCAGTACTTC. Variable domain in full (rest from reference TRBV2 and TRBJ2-4): EPEVTQTPSHQVTQMGQEVILRCVPISNHLYFYWYRQILGQKVEFLVSFYNNEISEKSEIFDDQFSVERPDGSNFTLKIRSTKLEDSAMYFCAARGRIQYFGAGTRLSVL.

The genes are TRBV9 and TRBJ1-3, with 7 bases matching TRBD1. V was clipped by 4 bases and J by 2 bases; unmatched bases: 6. CDR3 length: 15 residues. Per the germline V gene, CDR1 is SGDLS and CDR2 is YYNGEE. The CDR3 DNA reads as TGTGCCAGCAGCCCAGGGGGGGTCCCTGGAAACACCATATATTTT. The encoded protein is CASSPGGVPGNTIYF.

The sample holds many counts of this clonotype. The CDR3 is CASSRREHANYGYTF. The CDR3, as DNA: TGTGCCAGCAGCCGTCGGGAGCACGCTAACTATGGCTACACCTTC. This sequence joins TRBV13 and TRBJ1-2, with no clear D. The CDR3 totals 15 residues. Per the germline V gene, CDR1 is PRHDT and CDR2 is FYEKMQ (reference sequence). The V end lost 5 bases, the J end lost 0 bases, and 13 bases lay between the germline ends.